Detailed here is one TCR beta chain. The V gene's germline CDR1 is MGHRA and CDR2 YSYEKL. Trimming removed 4 bases at V and 1 base at J, with 20 bases between. This CDR3 region has 18 residues. Libraries were prepared by immunoSEQ multiplex PCR; TCRdb keeps only in-frame clonotypes and omits some of them. Of under 600,000 clones in the sample, about 96% were seen once. There were no recent acute infections or vaccinations among the donors, who were healthy HIV-negative adults. This sample was included in a study of shared clonotypes between healthy human individuals. The V and J genes are TRBV4-1 and TRBJ2-1; perhaps TRBD1 as D (5 bases). Sequenced: naive CD4+ T cells sorted from blood. Subset defined: CD45RA+ positively selected. The clonotype originates from a woman under 40 in good health. The CDR3: CASSRDQGTAFSYNEQFF. The CDR3 bases are TGCGCCAGCAGCCGCGATCAGGGTACGGCTTTTTCCTACAATGAGCAGTTCTTC.